This entry features one TCR beta chain sequence. Using immunoSEQ multiplex PCR, the repertoire was profiled, and TCRdb retains in-frame clones only, with some absent. The sample shows 2,500 to 3,000 clones, roughly nine tenths of them seen only once. The length of the CDR3 is 14 residues. The germline CDR1 and CDR2 sequences are SEHNR and FQNEAQ (reference sequence). V dropped 8 bases and J dropped 1 base, with 14 bases sitting between them. The data derive from a study of tumor T cells in aggressive B-cell lymphoma. V gene TRBV7-9 combines with J gene TRBJ1-2; a possible D gene is TRBD1 (6 bases). The sequence came from an adult with diffuse large B cell lymphoma. Sequenced sample: tumor tissue. The CDR3 here is CASQGQMINYGYTF. The CDR3 nucleotides read TGTGCCAGCCAGGGGCAGATGATTAACTATGGCTACACCTTC. The full variable domain, rest sourced from reference TRBV7-9 and TRBJ1-2, is DTGVSQNPRHKITKRGQNVTFRCDPISEHNRLYWYRQTLGQGPEFLTYFQNEAQLEKSRLLSDRFSAERPKGSFSTLEIQRTEQGDSAMYLCASQGQMINYGYTFGSGTRLTVV.